This entry lists 18 T cell receptor beta chains sequenced from one sample in a study of CD8 T cells in Susac syndrome. RNA in amounts of roughly 0.5 to 1 ug was reverse transcribed with random hexamers. TCRdb ran MiXCR on the immunoSEQ multiplex PCR reads and lists one entry per CDR3 protein. The sample has approximately 210,000 distinct CDR3 sequences, approximately 94% seen once; the top ten hold 0.15% to 0.2%. Sequenced sample: CD4+ T cells from PBMCs. The receptors here all came from a human donor with Susac syndrome.

This clonotype was picked up one time. This chain joins TRBV20-1 and TRBJ2-3, with TRBD2 as a possible D gene (6 bases). Trimming shortened V by 7 bases and J by 2 bases, and 10 bases separated the two germline ends. The CDR3 is made up of 12 amino acids. CDR1 DFQATT and CDR2 SNEGSKA come from the germline V gene (reference sequence). DNA of the CDR3: TGCAGTGAGTTAGCGGCCACAGATACGCAGTATTTT. It specifies CSELAATDTQYF.

This clonotype was picked up one time. This chain connects TRBV19 to TRBJ2-1, with 8 bases lining up with TRBD1. The CDR3 consists of 15 residues. After removal of 10 bases from V and 4 bases from J, the junction contained 12 bases not matched to a gene. Per germline, CDR1 LNHDA and CDR2 SQIVND (reference sequence). The CDR3 nucleotides are TGTGCCACATCCTCCGGGACAGGACGTTACAATGAGCAGTTCTTC. This gives the protein CATSSGTGRYNEQFF. Full variable domain (outside the CDR3, taken from reference TRBV19 and TRBJ2-1): DGGITQSPKYLFRKEGQNVTLSCEQNLNHDAMYWYRQDPGQGLRLIYYSQIVNDFQKGDIAEGYSVSREKKESFPLTVTSAQKNPTAFYLCATSSGTGRYNEQFFGPGTRLTVL.

The chain links TRBV28 to TRBJ2-5; D is perhaps TRBD1 (6 bases). V lost 2 bases, J lost 4 bases, and 8 bases lay in between. Germline V gene sequence: CDR1 MDHEN, CDR2 SYDVKM. CDR3 length: 13 residues. CDR3 bases: TGTGCCAGCAGTTTAGGACAGTTAGAGACCCAGTACTTC. Translated: CASSLGQLETQYF.

The chain links TRBV20-1 to TRBJ1-1; D is ambiguous. V lost 4 bases and J 6 bases, leaving 9 bases between the germline ends. CDR1 and CDR2 (germline): DFQATT, SNEGSKA (reference sequence). The CDR3 spans 11 residues. The CDR3 loop reads CSAKVVAEAFF. Here the CDR3 DNA reads TGCAGTGCTAAGGTAGTGGCTGAAGCTTTCTTT.

This chain connects TRBV20-1 to TRBJ1-4, with no clear D. The CDR3 covers 13 residues. Between the trimmed V and J ends, which lost 3 bases and 1 base, there was a span of 6 bases. Germline V gene lookup returns CDR1 DFQATT and CDR2 SNEGSKA (reference sequence). The CDR3, as DNA: TGCAGTGCTAGTTGGGGAACTAATGAAAAACTGTTTTTT. As protein: CSASWGTNEKLFF.

V is TRBV6-5 and J is TRBJ1-3; the D gene is possibly TRBD1 (5 bases). CDR1 is MNHEY, CDR2 SVGAGI, per germline. The CDR3 has 15 amino acids. The V and J ends lost 8 bases and 8 bases respectively, with 22 bases between them. The CDR3 loop is CASAPLGKEGHTIYF. The CDR3 nucleotides are TGTGCCAGCGCGCCCCTTGGGAAGGAGGGACACACCATATATTTT.

To note about this clonotype: Germline and junction disagree at one end, which may indicate a read error. The gene calls are TRBV5-1 and TRBJ1-1, with D possibly TRBD1 on 5 matching bases. This CDR3 is built from 20 residues. The germline gives CDR1 SGHRS, CDR2 YFSETQ. CDR3 protein: CASSLKSEAEGTSLKTEAFF. CDR3 coding DNA: TGCGCCAGCAGCTTGAAAAGCGAGGCTGAAGGGACCTCATTGAAAACTGAAGCTTTCTTT.

This clonotype has just a few counts. The V call is TRBV5-6, the J call TRBJ1-5; TRBD1 matches at 7 bases. Looked up from germline, CDR1 is SGHDT and CDR2 is YYEEEE. The ends lost 0 bases at V and 0 bases at J; junction bases unmatched: 3. This CDR3 region has 16 residues. The CDR3 reads CASSLAGGNSNQPQHF. CDR3 coding DNA: TGTGCCAGCAGCTTGGCAGGGGGGAATAGCAATCAGCCCCAGCATTTT. The full variable domain, completed using reference TRBV5-6 and TRBJ1-5, is DAGVTQSPTHLIKTRGQQVTLRCSPKSGHDTVSWYQQALGQGPQFIFQYYEEEERQRGNFPDRFSGHQFPNYSSELNVNALLLGDSALYLCASSLAGGNSNQPQHFGDGTRLSIL.

The chain links TRBV7-9 to TRBJ2-5; the match to TRBD1 covers 7 bases. V was clipped by 1 base and J by 4 bases; unmatched bases: 3. The CDR3 extends over 14 amino acids. Germline CDR1 SEHNR, CDR2 FQNEAQ (reference sequence). The CDR3 nucleotides are TGTGCCAGCAGCTTAGACAGGGGTCCAGAGACCCAGTACTTC. It specifies CASSLDRGPETQYF.

This chain uses TRBV24-1 with TRBJ2-1, with D perhaps TRBD1 or TRBD2 (6 bases each). Germline CDR1 is KGHDR and CDR2 is SFDVKD. CDR3 length equals 13 residues. The V end lost 9 bases, the J end lost 6 bases, and 14 bases lay between the germline ends. CDR3 loop: CATWGAGGNEQFF. The CDR3 nucleotides read TGTGCCACCTGGGGGGCTGGGGGCAATGAGCAGTTCTTC.

The V and J genes are TRBV20-1 and TRBJ2-7; TRBD1 matches 7 bases. The CDR3 is made up of 15 amino acids. Germline-derived CDR1 and CDR2 are DFQATT and SNEGSKA (reference sequence). V trimming: 3 bases; J trimming: 5 bases; junction bases outside the gene matches: 13. The CDR3 DNA follows: TGCAGTGCTAGTTCCCGACAGGGTGGTCTCCACGAGCAGTACTTC. As protein: CSASSRQGGLHEQYF.

This clonotype was seen only once. V gene TRBV28 combines with J gene TRBJ2-1; no clear D gene. V lost 2 bases, J lost 4 bases, and 6 bases lay in between. This CDR3 comprises 13 residues. CDR1 and CDR2 from the germline V gene are MDHEN and SYDVKM. CDR3 sequence: CASSLNGYNEQFF. The CDR3 DNA sequence: TGTGCCAGCAGTTTAAACGGGTACAATGAGCAGTTCTTC. The variable domain in full, completed from reference TRBV28 and TRBJ2-1, reads DVKVTQSSRYLVKRTGEKVFLECVQDMDHENMFWYRQDPGLGLRLIYFSYDVKMKEKGDIPEGYSVSREKKERFSLILESASTNQTSMYLCASSLNGYNEQFFGPGTRLTVL.

The rearrangement uses TRBV6-2 or TRBV6-3 and TRBJ2-7; 12 bases are a match to TRBD1. V was pared by 2 bases and J by 4 bases, with 12 bases of the junction left unmatched. This CDR3 is 18 amino acids long. Germline CDR1 reads MNHEY; CDR2 reads SVGEGT. DNA of the CDR3: TGTGCCAGCAGTTACCTGAGTGCCGGGACAGGGGGCTCGTACGAGCAGTACTTC. This translates into CASSYLSAGTGGSYEQYF.

The chain recombines TRBV24-1 with TRBJ2-2, with D unresolved. Between the trimmed V and J ends, which lost 4 bases and 6 bases, there was a span of 8 bases. CDR1 and CDR2 from the germline V gene are KGHDR and SFDVKD. CDR3 length equals 13 residues. DNA of the CDR3: TGTGCCACCAGTGAATATCCAGCCGGGGAGCTGTTTTTT. It translates to CATSEYPAGELFF.

The chain recombines TRBV7-2 with TRBJ1-4, with 7 nucleotides matching TRBD1. Germline CDR1 reads SGHTA; CDR2 reads FQGNSA. V was pared by 6 bases and J by 0 bases, with 7 bases of the junction left unmatched. This CDR3 has 16 residues. The CDR3 is CASRQDRVATNEKLFF. In nucleotides, the CDR3 is TGTGCCAGCAGACAAGACAGGGTAGCAACTAATGAAAAACTGTTTTTT. The complete variable domain, with remaining parts taken from reference TRBV7-2 and TRBJ1-4, reads GAGVSQSPSNKVTEKGKDVELRCDPISGHTALYWYRQSLGQGLEFLIYFQGNSAPDKSGLPSDRFSAERTGGSVSTLTIQRTQQEDSAVYLCASRQDRVATNEKLFFGSGTQLSVL.

This clonotype was detected only once. V is TRBV20-1 and J is TRBJ1-1; D not certain. From germline, CDR1 is DFQATT and CDR2 SNEGSKA (reference sequence). The CDR3 has 11 residues. Trimming removed 5 bases from V and 9 bases from J, with 13 bases in between. The CDR3 sequence: CSAPKNSQAFF. CDR3 DNA sequence: TGCAGTGCTCCAAAAAACAGCCAAGCTTTCTTT.

The chain carries TRBV7-2 and TRBJ2-3; no clear D gene. V was shortened by 5 bases and J by 4 bases, with 10 bases between the two germline ends. This CDR3 is built from 13 residues. The germline CDR1 and CDR2 sequences are SGHTA and FQGNSA. The CDR3 is CASSPNLADTQYF. The CDR3 DNA follows: TGTGCCAGCAGCCCCAACCTAGCAGATACGCAGTATTTT.

J is TRBJ2-7 and V is TRBV21-1. TRBV21-1 is classified as a pseudogene. The CDR3 runs 11 residues. The CDR3 reads CASPRTYEQYF. The CDR3 DNA follows: TGTGCCAGCCCCCGAACCTACGAGCAGTACTTC.